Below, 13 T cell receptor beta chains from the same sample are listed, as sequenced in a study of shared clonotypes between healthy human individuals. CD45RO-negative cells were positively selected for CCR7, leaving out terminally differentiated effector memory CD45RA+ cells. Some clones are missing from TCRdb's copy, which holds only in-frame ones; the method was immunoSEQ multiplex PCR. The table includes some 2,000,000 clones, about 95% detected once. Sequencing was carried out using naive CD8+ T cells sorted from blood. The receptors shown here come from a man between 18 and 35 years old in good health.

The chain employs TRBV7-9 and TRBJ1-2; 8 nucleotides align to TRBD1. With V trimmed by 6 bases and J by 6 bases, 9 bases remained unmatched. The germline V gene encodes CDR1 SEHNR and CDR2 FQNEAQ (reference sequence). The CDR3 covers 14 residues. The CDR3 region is CASSGGTGGDGYTF. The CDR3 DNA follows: TGTGCCAGCAGTGGGGGGACAGGAGGGGATGGCTACACCTTC.

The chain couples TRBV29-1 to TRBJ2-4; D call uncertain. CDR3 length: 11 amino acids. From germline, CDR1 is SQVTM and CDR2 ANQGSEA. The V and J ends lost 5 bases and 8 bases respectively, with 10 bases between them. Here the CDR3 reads CSVLFWDIQYF. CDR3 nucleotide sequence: TGCAGCGTTTTATTTTGGGACATTCAGTACTTC.

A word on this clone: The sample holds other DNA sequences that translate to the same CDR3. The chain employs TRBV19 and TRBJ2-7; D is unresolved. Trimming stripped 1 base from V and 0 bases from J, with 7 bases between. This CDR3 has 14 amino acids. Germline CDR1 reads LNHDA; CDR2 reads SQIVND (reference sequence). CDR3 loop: CASSIGPVSYEQYF. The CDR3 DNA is TGTGCCAGTAGTATAGGGCCGGTCTCCTACGAGCAGTACTTC.

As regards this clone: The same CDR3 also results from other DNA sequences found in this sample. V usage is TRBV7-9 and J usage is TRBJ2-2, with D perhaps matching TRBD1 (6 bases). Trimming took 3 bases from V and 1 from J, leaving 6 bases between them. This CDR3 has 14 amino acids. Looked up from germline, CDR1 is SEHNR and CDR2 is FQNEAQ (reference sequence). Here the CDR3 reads CASSLGQNTGELFF. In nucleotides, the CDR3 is TGTGCCAGCAGCTTGGGACAGAACACCGGGGAGCTGTTTTTT.

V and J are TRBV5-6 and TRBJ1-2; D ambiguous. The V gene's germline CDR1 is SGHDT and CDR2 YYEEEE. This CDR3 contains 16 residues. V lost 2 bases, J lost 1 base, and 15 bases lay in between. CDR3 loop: CASSLELYSINYGYTF. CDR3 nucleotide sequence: TGTGCCAGCAGCTTAGAACTCTACAGCATTAACTATGGCTACACCTTC.

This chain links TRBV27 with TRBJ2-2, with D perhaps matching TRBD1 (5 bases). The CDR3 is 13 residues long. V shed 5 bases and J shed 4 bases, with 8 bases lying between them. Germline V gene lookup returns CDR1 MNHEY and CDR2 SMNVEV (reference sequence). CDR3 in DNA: TGTGCCAGCAGTACCCAGGGCACCGGGGAGCTGTTTTTT. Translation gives CASSTQGTGELFF.

CDR3 amino acids: CAWEQGKAGNTIYF. The CDR3, as DNA: TGTGCCTGGGAACAGGGGAAAGCTGGAAACACCATATATTTT. The chain carries TRBV30 and TRBJ1-3; the match to TRBD1 covers 7 bases. The CDR3 is made up of 14 amino acids. Germline V gives CDR1 GTSNPN, CDR2 SVGIG (reference sequence). J gave up 2 bases and V 5 bases, and 6 bases lay outside the gene matches.

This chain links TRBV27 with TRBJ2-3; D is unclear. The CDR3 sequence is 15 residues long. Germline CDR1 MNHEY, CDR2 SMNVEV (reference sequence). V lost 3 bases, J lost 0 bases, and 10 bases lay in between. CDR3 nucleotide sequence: TGTGCCAGCAGTTTGTATATCTCTAGCACAGATACGCAGTATTTT. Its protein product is CASSLYISSTDTQYF.

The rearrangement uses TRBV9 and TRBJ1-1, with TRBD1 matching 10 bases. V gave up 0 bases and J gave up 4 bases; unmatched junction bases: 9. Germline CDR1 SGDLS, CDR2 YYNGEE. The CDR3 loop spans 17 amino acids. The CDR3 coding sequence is TGTGCCAGCAGCGTAGAGGGACAGGGGACGGGGATCACTGAAGCTTTCTTT. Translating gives CASSVEGQGTGITEAFF.

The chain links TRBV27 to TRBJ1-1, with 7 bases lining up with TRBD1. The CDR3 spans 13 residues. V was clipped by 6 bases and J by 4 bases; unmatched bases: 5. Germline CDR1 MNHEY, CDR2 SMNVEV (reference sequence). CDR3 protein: CASRPQGVTEAFF. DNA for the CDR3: TGTGCCAGCAGACCCCAGGGGGTCACTGAAGCTTTCTTT.

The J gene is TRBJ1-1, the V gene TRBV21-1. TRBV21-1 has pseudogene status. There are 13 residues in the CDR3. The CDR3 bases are TGTGCCAGCAGGTTCGACGAGGCGGGTGAAGCTTTCTTT. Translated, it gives CASRFDEAGEAFF.

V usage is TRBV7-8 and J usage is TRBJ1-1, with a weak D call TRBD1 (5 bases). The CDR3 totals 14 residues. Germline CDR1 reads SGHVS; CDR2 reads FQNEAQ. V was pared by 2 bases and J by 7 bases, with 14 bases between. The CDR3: CASSLPTGGDEAFF. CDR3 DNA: TGTGCCAGCAGCTTACCGACCGGGGGGGATGAAGCTTTCTTT.

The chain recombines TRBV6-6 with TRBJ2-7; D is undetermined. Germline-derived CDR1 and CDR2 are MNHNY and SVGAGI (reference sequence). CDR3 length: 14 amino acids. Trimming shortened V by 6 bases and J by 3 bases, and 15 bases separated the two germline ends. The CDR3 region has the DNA TGTGCCAGCAGCCCGGTCAGCCAGGTCTACGAGCAGTACTTC. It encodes CASSPVSQVYEQYF.